Following are 9 T cell receptor beta chains from one sample sequenced in a study of identical twins. TCRdb ran MiXCR on the 5' RACE reads and lists one entry per CDR3 protein. Among under 300,000 distinct CDR3 sequences listed, about 12% were seen once. These same data were also listed under a study on yellow fever vaccine responses in identical twins.

Sequences were obtained from memory (CD45RO+) T cells sorted from blood. Receptors originate from a woman between 18 and 29 years old in good health.

This clonotype came up a few times. The rearrangement uses TRBV6-2 or TRBV6-3 and TRBJ1-1; TRBD1 aligns across 7 bases. This CDR3 contains 12 residues. Germline assignment: CDR1 MNHEY and CDR2 SVGEGT. Losses at the gene ends were 7 bases for V and 7 bases for J; bases not matched to a gene: 6. In nucleotides, the CDR3 is TGTGCCAGCAATAGGGGACAGAATGAAGCTTTCTTT. Encoded protein: CASNRGQNEAFF.

This clonotype was picked up a small number of times. The V and J genes are TRBV4-2 and TRBJ2-7; D remains unclear. The CDR3 is 18 residues long. V was cut by 4 bases and J by 4 bases, with 26 bases left in between. Germline values: CDR1 LGHNA, CDR2 YNFKEQ. DNA of the CDR3: TGTGCCAGCAGCCTGAGGTTGGGCAGGCATGGGGTCCCGTACGAGCAGTACTTC. Protein sequence: CASSLRLGRHGVPYEQYF.

The chain carries TRBV20-1 and TRBJ2-1, with 8 bases fitting TRBD1. The CDR3 runs 14 residues. With 2 bases clipped from V and 4 bases from J, the junction kept 4 bases outside the gene matches. Germline CDR1 DFQATT, CDR2 SNEGSKA (reference sequence). The CDR3: CSARQGANYNEQFF. The CDR3 nucleotides are TGCAGTGCTAGACAGGGGGCTAATTACAATGAGCAGTTCTTC.

In its sample, this clonotype was seen a few times. The chain combines TRBV12-3 or TRBV12-4 with TRBJ2-7; D remains ambiguous. Trimming removed 5 bases from V and 7 bases from J, with 9 bases in between. The CDR3 loop spans 11 amino acids. The chain's CDR3 is CASSPSREQYF. The CDR3 DNA reads as TGTGCCAGCAGTCCCTCAAGGGAGCAGTACTTC.

The chain couples TRBV27 to TRBJ2-6; unclear D gene. With 10 bases removed from V and 0 bases from J, the gap between germline ends came to 13 bases. Germline CDR1 and CDR2: MNHEY and SMNVEV (reference sequence). The CDR3 spans 15 residues. DNA of the CDR3: TGTGCCACTTCAAGAGTCCGCTCTGGGGCCAACGTCCTGACTTTC. Protein: CATSRVRSGANVLTF.

This clonotype was found many times. The V call is TRBV20-1, the J call TRBJ2-1; 7 positions agree with TRBD2. V lost 0 bases to trimming and J lost 6 bases; unmatched junction nucleotides: 8. This CDR3 contains 15 residues. In germline, CDR1 is DFQATT, CDR2 SNEGSKA (reference sequence). CDR3 sequence: CSARDPSGAPNEQFF. The CDR3 DNA reads TGCAGTGCTAGAGATCCCAGCGGGGCCCCCAATGAGCAGTTCTTC.

This clonotype has a handful of counts. V and J are TRBV7-2 and TRBJ2-7, with 8 bases aligning to TRBD2. V lost 2 bases, J lost 0 bases, and 3 bases stayed unmatched. The CDR3 contains 15 residues. Germline V gives CDR1 SGHTA, CDR2 FQGNSA. The DNA of the CDR3 is TGTGCCAGCAGCTTATCGACTAGCGACTCCTACGAGCAGTACTTC. Translation gives CASSLSTSDSYEQYF. The whole variable domain, remainder taken from reference TRBV7-2 and TRBJ2-7, is GAGVSQSPSNKVTEKGKDVELRCDPISGHTALYWYRQSLGQGLEFLIYFQGNSAPDKSGLPSDRFSAERTGGSVSTLTIQRTQQEDSAVYLCASSLSTSDSYEQYFGPGTRLTVT.

This clonotype was counted ten times or more. The V gene is TRBV29-1, the J gene TRBJ2-5; D not certain. The germline V gene encodes CDR1 SQVTM and CDR2 ANQGSEA. V dropped 7 bases and J dropped 12 bases, with 18 bases sitting between them. This CDR3 is built from 11 residues. The CDR3 loop is CSGFDPPRKYF. In DNA, the CDR3 is TGCAGCGGATTCGACCCACCGCGAAAGTACTTC. The whole variable domain, filled in from reference TRBV29-1 and TRBJ2-5, reads SAVISQKPSRDICQRGTSLTIQCQVDSQVTMMFWYRQQPGQSLTLIATANQGSEATYESGFVIDKFPISRPNLTFSTLTVSNMSPEDSSIYLCSGFDPPRKYFGPGTRLLVL.

The chain links TRBV20-1 to TRBJ2-7; a weak D match, TRBD2 (5 bases). This CDR3 contains 13 residues. Trimming left V 6 bases short and J 1 base short, with 13 bases between. The germline CDR1 and CDR2 sequences are DFQATT and SNEGSKA (reference sequence). The CDR3 DNA reads TGCAGTGCCCTTAGCGATGGGTCCTACGAGCAGTACTTC. It translates to CSALSDGSYEQYF.